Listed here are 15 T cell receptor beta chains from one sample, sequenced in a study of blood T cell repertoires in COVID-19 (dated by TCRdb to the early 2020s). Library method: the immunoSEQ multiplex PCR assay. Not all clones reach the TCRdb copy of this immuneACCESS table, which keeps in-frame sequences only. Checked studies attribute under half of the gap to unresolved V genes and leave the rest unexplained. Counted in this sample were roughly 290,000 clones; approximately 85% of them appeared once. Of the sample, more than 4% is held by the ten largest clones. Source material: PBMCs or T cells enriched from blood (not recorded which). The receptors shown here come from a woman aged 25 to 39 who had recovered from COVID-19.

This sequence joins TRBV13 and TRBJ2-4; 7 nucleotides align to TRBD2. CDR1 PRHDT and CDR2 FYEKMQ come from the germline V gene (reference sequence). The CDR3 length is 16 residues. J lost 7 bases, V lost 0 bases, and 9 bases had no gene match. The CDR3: CASSLGWEGRRNIQYF. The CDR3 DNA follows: TGTGCCAGCAGCTTAGGGTGGGAGGGCCGCCGGAACATTCAGTACTTC.

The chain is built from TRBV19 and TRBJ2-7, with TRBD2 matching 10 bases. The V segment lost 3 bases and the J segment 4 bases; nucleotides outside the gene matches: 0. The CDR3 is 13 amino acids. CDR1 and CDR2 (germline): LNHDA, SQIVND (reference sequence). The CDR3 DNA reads TGTGCCAGTAGTATGACTAGCGGGTACGAGCAGTACTTC. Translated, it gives CASSMTSGYEQYF.

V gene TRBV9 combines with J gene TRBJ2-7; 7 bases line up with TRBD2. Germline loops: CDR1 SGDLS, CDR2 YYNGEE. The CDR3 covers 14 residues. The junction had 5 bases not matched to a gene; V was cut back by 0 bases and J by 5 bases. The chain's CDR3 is CASSVDFGGDEQYF. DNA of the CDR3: TGTGCCAGCAGCGTAGATTTTGGGGGGGACGAGCAGTACTTC.

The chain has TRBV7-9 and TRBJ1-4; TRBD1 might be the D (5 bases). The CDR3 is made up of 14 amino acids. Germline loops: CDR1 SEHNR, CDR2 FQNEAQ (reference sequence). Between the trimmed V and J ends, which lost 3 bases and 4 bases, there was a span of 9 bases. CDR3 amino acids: CASSFGTGNEKLFF. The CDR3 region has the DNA TGTGCCAGCAGCTTCGGGACTGGTAATGAAAAACTGTTTTTT.

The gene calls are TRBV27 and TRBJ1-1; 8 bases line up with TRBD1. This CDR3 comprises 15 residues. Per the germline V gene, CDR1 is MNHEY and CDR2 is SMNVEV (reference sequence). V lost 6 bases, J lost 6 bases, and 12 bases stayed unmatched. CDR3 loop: CASRSVGQGVPEAFF. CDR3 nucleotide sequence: TGTGCCAGCAGATCCGTTGGACAGGGTGTCCCTGAAGCTTTCTTT.

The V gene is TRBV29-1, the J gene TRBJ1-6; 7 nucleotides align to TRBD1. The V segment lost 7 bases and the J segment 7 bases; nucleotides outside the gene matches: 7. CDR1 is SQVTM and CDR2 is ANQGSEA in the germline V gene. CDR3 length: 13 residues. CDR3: CSASRDSNSPLHF. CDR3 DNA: TGCAGCGCCAGCCGGGACAGCAATTCACCCCTCCACTTT.

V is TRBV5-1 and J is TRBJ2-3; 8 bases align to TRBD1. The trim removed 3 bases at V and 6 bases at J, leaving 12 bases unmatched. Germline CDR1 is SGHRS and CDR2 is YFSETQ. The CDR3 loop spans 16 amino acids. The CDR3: CASSSRPGQVDDTQYF. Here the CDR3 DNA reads TGCGCCAGCAGCTCCCGGCCGGGACAGGTCGATGATACGCAGTATTTT.

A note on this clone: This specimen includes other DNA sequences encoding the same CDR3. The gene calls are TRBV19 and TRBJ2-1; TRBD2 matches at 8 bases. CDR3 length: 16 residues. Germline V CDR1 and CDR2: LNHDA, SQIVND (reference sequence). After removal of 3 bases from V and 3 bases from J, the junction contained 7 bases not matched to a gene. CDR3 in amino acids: CASSILAGGLYNEQFF. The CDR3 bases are TGTGCCAGTAGTATTTTGGCGGGAGGACTCTACAATGAGCAGTTCTTC.

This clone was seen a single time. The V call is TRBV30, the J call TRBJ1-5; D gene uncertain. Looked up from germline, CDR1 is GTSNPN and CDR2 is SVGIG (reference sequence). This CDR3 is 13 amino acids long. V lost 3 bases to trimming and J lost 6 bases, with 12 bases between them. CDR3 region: CAWSGLGSQPQHF. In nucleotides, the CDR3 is TGTGCCTGGAGCGGACTAGGGTCTCAGCCCCAGCATTTT.

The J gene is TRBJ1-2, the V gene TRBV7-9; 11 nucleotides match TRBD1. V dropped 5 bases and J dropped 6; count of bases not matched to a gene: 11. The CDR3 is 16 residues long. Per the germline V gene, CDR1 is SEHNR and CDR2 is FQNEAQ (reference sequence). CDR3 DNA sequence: TGTGCCAGCAGCGTGGGGACAGGGGGAGGCGATAATGGCTACACCTTC. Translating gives CASSVGTGGGDNGYTF. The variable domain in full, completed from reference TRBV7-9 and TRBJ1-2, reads DTGVSQNPRHKITKRGQNVTFRCDPISEHNRLYWYRQTLGQGPEFLTYFQNEAQLEKSRLLSDRFSAERPKGSFSTLEIQRTEQGDSAMYLCASSVGTGGGDNGYTFGSGTRLTVV.

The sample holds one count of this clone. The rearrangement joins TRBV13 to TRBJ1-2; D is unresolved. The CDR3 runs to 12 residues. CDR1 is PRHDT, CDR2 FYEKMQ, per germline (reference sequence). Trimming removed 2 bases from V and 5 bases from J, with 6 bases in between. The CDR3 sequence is CASSLPQYGYTF. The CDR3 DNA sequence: TGTGCCAGCAGCTTACCCCAGTATGGCTACACCTTC.

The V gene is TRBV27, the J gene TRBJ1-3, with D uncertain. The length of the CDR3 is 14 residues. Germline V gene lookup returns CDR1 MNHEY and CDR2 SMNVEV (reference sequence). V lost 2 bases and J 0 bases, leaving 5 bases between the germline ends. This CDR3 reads CASSLRASGNTIYF. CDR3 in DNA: TGTGCCAGCAGTTTAAGAGCCTCTGGAAACACCATATATTTT.

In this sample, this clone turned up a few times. This CDR3 reads CASSSESEAFF. The CDR3 DNA reads as TGTGCCAGCTCCTCGGAGTCGGAAGCTTTCTTT. The J gene is TRBJ1-1, the V gene TRBV18; no clear D gene. CDR1 and CDR2 from the germline V gene are KGHSH and LQKENI. Trimming stripped 6 bases from V and 8 bases from J, with 10 bases between. The CDR3 runs 11 residues.

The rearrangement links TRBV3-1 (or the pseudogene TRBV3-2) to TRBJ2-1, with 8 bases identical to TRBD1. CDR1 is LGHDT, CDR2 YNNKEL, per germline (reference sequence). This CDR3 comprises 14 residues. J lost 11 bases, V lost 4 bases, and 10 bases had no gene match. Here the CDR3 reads CASSLGQGVEKQFF. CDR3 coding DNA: TGTGCCAGCAGCCTCGGACAGGGTGTTGAAAAGCAGTTCTTC.

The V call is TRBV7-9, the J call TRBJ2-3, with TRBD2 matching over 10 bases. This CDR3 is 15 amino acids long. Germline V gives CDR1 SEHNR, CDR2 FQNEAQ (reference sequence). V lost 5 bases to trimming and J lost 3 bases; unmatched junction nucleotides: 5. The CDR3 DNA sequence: TGTGCCAGCAGCAACTCTAGCGGGGGAACAGATACGCAGTATTTT. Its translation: CASSNSSGGTDTQYF. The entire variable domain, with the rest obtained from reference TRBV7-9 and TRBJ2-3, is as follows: DTGVSQNPRHKITKRGQNVTFRCDPISEHNRLYWYRQTLGQGPEFLTYFQNEAQLEKSRLLSDRFSAERPKGSFSTLEIQRTEQGDSAMYLCASSNSSGGTDTQYFGPGTRLTVL.